One T cell receptor (beta chain) is described in this entry. TCRdb's table, derived via immunoSEQ multiplex PCR, lists solely in-frame clones and lacks some. Among roughly 28,000 clones listed, roughly 76% were seen once. This sample was included in a study of memory CD4+ T cells and cytomegalovirus serostatus. Single viable CD3+CD4+CD8-CD45RO+ cells were sorted as the memory CD4+ T cells. The source of this sequence is an adult in good health and CMV-seronegative. Material for sequencing was memory CD4+ T cells from blood.

The CDR3 loop reads CASSFWAKDNEQFF. In DNA, the CDR3 is TGTGCCAGCAGCTTTTGGGCCAAAGACAATGAGCAGTTCTTC. The chain has TRBV11-3 and TRBJ2-1; D gene unclear. CDR1 is SGHNT and CDR2 is YENEEA in the germline V gene. The ends were cut back, 3 bases at V and 5 bases at J, with 11 bases in the middle. The CDR3 covers 14 residues.